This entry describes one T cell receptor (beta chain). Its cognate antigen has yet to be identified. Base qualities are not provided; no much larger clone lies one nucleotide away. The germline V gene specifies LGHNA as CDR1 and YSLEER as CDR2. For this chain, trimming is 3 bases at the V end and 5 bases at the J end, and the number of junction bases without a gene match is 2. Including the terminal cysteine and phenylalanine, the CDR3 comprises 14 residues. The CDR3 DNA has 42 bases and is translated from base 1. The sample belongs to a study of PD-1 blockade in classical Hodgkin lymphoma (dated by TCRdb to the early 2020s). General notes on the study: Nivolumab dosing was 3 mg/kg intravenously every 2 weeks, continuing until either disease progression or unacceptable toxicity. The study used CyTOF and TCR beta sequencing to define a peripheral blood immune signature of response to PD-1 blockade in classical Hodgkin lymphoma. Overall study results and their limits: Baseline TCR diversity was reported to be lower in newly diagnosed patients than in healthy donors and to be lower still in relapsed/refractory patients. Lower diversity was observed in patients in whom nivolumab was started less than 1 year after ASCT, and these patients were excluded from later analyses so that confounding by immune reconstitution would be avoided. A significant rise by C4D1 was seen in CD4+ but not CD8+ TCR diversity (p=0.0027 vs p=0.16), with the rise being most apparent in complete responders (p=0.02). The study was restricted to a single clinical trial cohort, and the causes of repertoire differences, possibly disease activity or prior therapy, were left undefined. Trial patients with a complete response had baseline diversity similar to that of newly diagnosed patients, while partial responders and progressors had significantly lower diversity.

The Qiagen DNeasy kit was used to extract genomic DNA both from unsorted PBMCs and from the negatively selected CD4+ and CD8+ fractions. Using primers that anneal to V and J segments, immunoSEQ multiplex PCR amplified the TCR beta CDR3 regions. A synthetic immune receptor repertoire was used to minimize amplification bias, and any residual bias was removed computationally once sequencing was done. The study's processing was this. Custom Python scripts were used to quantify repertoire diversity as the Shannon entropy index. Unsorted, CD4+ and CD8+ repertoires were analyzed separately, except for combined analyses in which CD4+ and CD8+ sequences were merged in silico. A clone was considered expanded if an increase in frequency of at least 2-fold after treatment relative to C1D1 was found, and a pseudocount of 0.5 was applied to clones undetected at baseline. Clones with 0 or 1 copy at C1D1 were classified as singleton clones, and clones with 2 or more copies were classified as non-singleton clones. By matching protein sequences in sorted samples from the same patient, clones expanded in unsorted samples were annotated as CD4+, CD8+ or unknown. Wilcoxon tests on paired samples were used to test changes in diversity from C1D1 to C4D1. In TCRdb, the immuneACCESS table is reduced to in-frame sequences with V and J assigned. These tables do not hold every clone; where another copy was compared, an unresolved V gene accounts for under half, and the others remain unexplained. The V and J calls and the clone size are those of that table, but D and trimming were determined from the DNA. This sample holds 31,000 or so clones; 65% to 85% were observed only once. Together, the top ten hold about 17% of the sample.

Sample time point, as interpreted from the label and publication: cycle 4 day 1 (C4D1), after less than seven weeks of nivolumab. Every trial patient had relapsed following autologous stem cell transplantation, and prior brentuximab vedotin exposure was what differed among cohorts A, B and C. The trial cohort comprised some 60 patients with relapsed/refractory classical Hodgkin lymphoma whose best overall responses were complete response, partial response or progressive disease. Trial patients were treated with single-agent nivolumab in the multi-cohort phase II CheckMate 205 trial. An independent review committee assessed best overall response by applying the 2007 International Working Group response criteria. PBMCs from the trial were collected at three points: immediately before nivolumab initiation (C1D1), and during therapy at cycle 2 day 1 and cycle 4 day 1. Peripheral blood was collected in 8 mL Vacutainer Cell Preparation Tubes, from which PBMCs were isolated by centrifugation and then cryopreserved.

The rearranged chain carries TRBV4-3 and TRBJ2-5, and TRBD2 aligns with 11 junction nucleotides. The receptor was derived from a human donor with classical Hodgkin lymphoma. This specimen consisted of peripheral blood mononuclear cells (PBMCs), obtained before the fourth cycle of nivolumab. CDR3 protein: CASSHLAGGETQYF. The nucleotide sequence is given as TGCGCCAGCAGCCACCTAGCGGGAGGCGAGACCCAGTACTTC.